This TCR beta chain was identified in a study of cytomegalovirus exposure and HLA in healthy donors. Notes on the study in general: HLA alleles showed associations with about 17,000 TCR beta sequences in a later analysis, at a 0.05 false discovery rate.

13 Jbeta primers and 60 Vbeta primers were used for the PCR. Generated by immunoSEQ multiplex PCR, the TCRdb table keeps only in-frame clones and is missing some. The sample contains 35,000 to 55,000 clones, 60% to 80% of which appear only once. V dropped 6 bases and J dropped 4; count of bases not matched to a gene: 8. This CDR3 comprises 15 residues. In germline, CDR1 is SGHRS, CDR2 YFSETQ. This clone was recorded only once. Its antigen is unidentified. The sample comprised PBMCs. The TCR was taken from a young man in good health and CMV-seronegative. V is TRBV5-1 and J is TRBJ2-5; 11 bases are a match to TRBD2. The CDR3 DNA reads TGCGCCAGCACCGAACTAGCGGGAGTTATAGAGACCCAGTACTTC. Translated: CASTELAGVIETQYF.